This section outlines one T cell receptor (beta chain) sequence together with its context. The antigen is unknown. The sample holds other DNA sequences that translate to the same CDR3. The record originates from a study of shared clonotypes between healthy human individuals. Looking at the study overall: Three plates each covered CD4 naive and memory; CD8 naive two, CD8 memory one. General observations from the study: Sequencing depth was a factor that was expected to affect clonotype sharing among donors.

In the authors' workflow: Filtering was not the same, since immunoSEQ gave junction-only sequences without quality scores. This table comes from immunoSEQ multiplex PCR, and its TCRdb copy is limited to in-frame clones, with some not included. V, J and clone size are taken as reported in that table, and D and trimming were inferred from the DNA itself. The sample holds a few million clones, about 92% seen once. The CDR3 runs to 13 residues. The V end lost 6 bases, the J end lost 2 bases, and 11 bases lay between the germline ends. Per the germline V gene, CDR1 is MNHEY and CDR2 is SMNVEV (reference sequence).

The gene calls are TRBV27 and TRBJ2-7; the D gene is possibly TRBD2 (6 bases). Sequencing input: naive CD4+ T cells sorted from blood. Described subset: CD45RA+ positively selected. The sequence came from a man aged 18 to 29 in good health. The CDR3 coding sequence is TGTGCCAGCAGGCGGGACGGACCCTACGAGCAGTACTTC. It codes for CASRRDGPYEQYF.